A single sample gave rise to the 32 T cell receptor beta chains below, sequenced in a study of tissue T cells after allogeneic stem cell transplantation. Here immunoSEQ multiplex PCR was the method, and the copy in TCRdb shows in-frame clones only, minus some. Of some 25,000 clones in the sample, 91% were seen once. The source material was blood, sampled before transplantation. Receptor source: a male donor aged 60 or over who later had graft-versus-host disease after an allogeneic stem cell transplant.

V usage is TRBV18 and J usage is TRBJ1-3; no firm D call. This CDR3 region has 15 residues. Between the trimmed V and J ends, which lost 5 bases and 0 bases, there was a span of 11 bases. CDR1 is KGHSH and CDR2 is LQKENI in the germline V gene. The CDR3 region is CASSGSLGSGNTIYF. In DNA, the CDR3 is TGTGCCAGCTCAGGATCCTTGGGCTCTGGAAACACCATATATTTT.

The rearrangement links TRBV21-1 to TRBJ2-7; the DNA was not compared with TRBD2, the D call given in the table. TRBV21-1 is a listed pseudogene. This CDR3 has 19 residues. Here the CDR3 DNA reads TGTGCCAGCAGCAAAGATGAGACTAGCGACCTCGTTAGCTCCTACGAGCAGTACTTC. Translated: CASSKDETSDLVSSYEQYF.

V is TRBV28 and J is TRBJ2-7; maybe TRBD1 (6 bases). Germline V lookup: CDR1 MDHEN, CDR2 SYDVKM. This CDR3 is 15 amino acids long. Trimming pared 6 bases from V and 5 bases from J, leaving 20 bases between. CDR3 in DNA: TGTGCCAGCAGCCCAACAGGGTCCTTGGTCGACGAGCAGTACTTC. It specifies CASSPTGSLVDEQYF.

The chain couples TRBV5-1 to TRBJ2-1, with D maybe TRBD1 (5 bases). The CDR3 runs 14 residues. The ends were cut back, 3 bases at V and 12 bases at J, with 19 bases in the middle. Germline V lookup: CDR1 SGHRS, CDR2 YFSETQ. The CDR3 protein is CASSSRPQGGAQFF. The CDR3 DNA is TGCGCCAGCAGCTCCCGGCCGCAGGGTGGAGCGCAGTTCTTC.

The rearrangement uses TRBV6-5 and TRBJ2-3; D unclear. Per the germline V gene, CDR1 is MNHEY and CDR2 is SVGAGI. The CDR3 extends over 13 amino acids. The germline V and J ends were trimmed by 6 bases and 4 bases, with 11 bases remaining between them. As DNA, the CDR3 is TGTGCCAGCAGCCCAACCCGGTCAGATACGCAGTATTTT. This gives the protein CASSPTRSDTQYF.

The V and J genes are TRBV7-2 and TRBJ1-2; D ambiguous. The CDR3 runs 14 residues. Germline assignment: CDR1 SGHTA and CDR2 FQGNSA. The V end was cut by 2 bases, the J end by 8 bases, with 15 bases between. DNA of the CDR3: TGTGCCAGCAGCTTAAGTTCGGCAGGAGGAGGCTACACCTTC. Protein sequence: CASSLSSAGGGYTF.

This chain uses TRBV6-5 with TRBJ2-7; D may match TRBD1 or TRBD2 (5 bases each). Germline V gives CDR1 MNHEY, CDR2 SVGAGI. Trimming cost V 6 bases and J 1 base, with 16 bases left between them. This CDR3 spans 15 amino acids. DNA of the CDR3: TGTGCCAGCAGGTCTCCGGGACGGGATTCCTACGAGCAGTACTTC. This codes for CASRSPGRDSYEQYF.

V is TRBV12-3 or TRBV12-4 and J is TRBJ1-1; no clear D gene. The V gene lost 5 bases and the J gene lost 7 bases, with 8 bases spanning the gap. The CDR3 loop spans 11 amino acids. The CDR3 DNA sequence: TGTGCCAGCAGTATGGACCGTGAAGCTTTCTTT. It specifies CASSMDREAFF.

The genes are TRBV5-1 and TRBJ1-1, with D tentatively TRBD1 (6 bases). Deletions cut 3 bases from V and 4 bases from J, with 13 bases between. Germline loops: CDR1 SGHRS, CDR2 YFSETQ. The CDR3 is 14 residues long. CDR3 coding DNA: TGCGCCAGCAGCTGGGCTGGGGGGGCCACTGAAGCTTTCTTT. Translating gives CASSWAGGATEAFF. Using reference TRBV5-1 and TRBJ1-1 for the parts outside the CDR3, the full variable domain is KAGVTQTPRYLIKTRGQQVTLSCSPISGHRSVSWYQQTPGQGLQFLFEYFSETQRNKGNFPGRFSGRQFSNSRSEMNVSTLELGDSALYLCASSWAGGATEAFFGQGTRLTVV.

The chain uses TRBV11-2 and TRBJ2-1, with 12 bases fitting TRBD1. Germline CDR1 SGHAT, CDR2 FQNNGV. The trim removed 4 bases at V and 5 bases at J, leaving 15 bases unmatched. The CDR3 runs 19 residues. The CDR3 nucleotides are TGTGCCAGCAGCTCAATTAGGGGCCGGGACAGGGGGCATCACAATGAGCAGTTCTTC. It yields the protein CASSSIRGRDRGHHNEQFF.

The chain couples TRBV29-1 to TRBJ1-2; TRBD1 matches at 7 bases. V dropped 6 bases and J dropped 4; count of bases not matched to a gene: 11. There are 14 residues in the CDR3. The germline CDR1 and CDR2 sequences are SQVTM and ANQGSEA. The CDR3 DNA reads TGCAGCGTCCCCCCCCGGGACAGTATCTATGGCTACACCTTC. Translation gives CSVPPRDSIYGYTF.

J is TRBJ1-1 and V is TRBV6-5; D uncertain. The CDR3 runs 13 residues. The V and J ends lost 7 bases and 0 bases respectively, with 9 bases between them. Germline V gene lookup returns CDR1 MNHEY and CDR2 SVGAGI. CDR3 protein: CASKAGMNTEAFF. CDR3 nucleotides: TGTGCCAGCAAGGCGGGGATGAACACTGAAGCTTTCTTT.

The rearrangement links TRBV11-3 to TRBJ2-1, with D perhaps given as TRBD1 or TRBD2 (5 bases each). The germline V and J ends were trimmed by 2 bases and 6 bases, with 14 bases remaining between them. The CDR3 runs to 15 residues. From germline, CDR1 is SGHNT and CDR2 YENEEA. The CDR3 bases are TGTGCCAGCAGCTTACAGGGAGATTTAAGCAATGAGCAGTTCTTC. Translating gives CASSLQGDLSNEQFF.

The chain carries TRBV2 and TRBJ2-1, with a tentative D call TRBD2 (5 bases). The CDR3 runs to 16 residues. CDR1 is SNHLY and CDR2 is FYNNEI in the germline V gene. V was cut by 7 bases and J by 2 bases, with 18 bases left in between. The CDR3 region is CASTLPGERPYNEQFF. The CDR3 region has the DNA TGTGCCAGCACTCTACCCGGTGAGCGGCCCTACAATGAGCAGTTCTTC. Full variable domain (missing parts from reference TRBV2 and TRBJ2-1): EPEVTQTPSHQVTQMGQEVILRCVPISNHLYFYWYRQILGQKVEFLVSFYNNEISEKSEIFDDQFSVERPDGSNFTLKIRSTKLEDSAMYFCASTLPGERPYNEQFFGPGTRLTVL.

The genes are TRBV11-3 and TRBJ1-5; no firm D call. V lost 3 bases to trimming and J lost 2 bases, with 20 bases between them. This CDR3 has 18 residues. Germline V lookup: CDR1 SGHNT, CDR2 YENEEA. DNA of the CDR3: TGTGCCAGCAGCTTTGAGGCTCGGGTTCCCTATTGCAATCAGCCCCAGCATTTT. It encodes CASSFEARVPYCNQPQHF.

J is TRBJ1-2 and V is TRBV30; TRBD1 aligns across 7 bases. J was trimmed by 8 bases and V by 1 base; bases with no gene match: 7. The CDR3 runs to 13 residues. Germline values: CDR1 GTSNPN, CDR2 SVGIG (reference sequence). The CDR3 bases are TGTGCCTGGAGTGCCGGGACAGTGGACGGCTACACCTTC. This translates into CAWSAGTVDGYTF.

The CDR3 bases are TGTGCCTGGGGCGTGGGAGGATACGGAGAGACCCAGTACTTC. Translated: CAWGVGGYGETQYF. The gene calls are TRBV30 and TRBJ2-5; perhaps TRBD2 as D (6 bases). The CDR3 sequence is 14 residues long. Germline CDR1 is GTSNPN and CDR2 is SVGIG (reference sequence). Deletions cut 5 bases from V and 4 bases from J, with 17 bases between.

The V and J genes are TRBV5-4 and TRBJ1-2; the D gene is possibly TRBD1 (6 bases). The CDR3 is made up of 17 amino acids. Trimming took 4 bases from V and 4 from J, leaving 23 bases between them. Germline values: CDR1 SGHNT, CDR2 YYREEE (reference sequence). The CDR3 bases are TGTGCCAGCAGCGCCCGGGACACATGGCGGGGTGCCTATGGCTACACCTTC. Protein sequence: CASSARDTWRGAYGYTF.

The chain employs TRBV6-6 and TRBJ2-3; tentative D call: TRBD1 (5 bases). V was pared by 6 bases and J by 3 bases, with 16 bases between. This CDR3 contains 15 residues. Germline CDR1 reads MNHNY; CDR2 reads SVGAGI (reference sequence). The CDR3: CASSRIQGMTDTQYF. CDR3 in DNA: TGTGCCAGCAGCCGAATCCAGGGTATGACAGATACGCAGTATTTT.

V is TRBV2 and J is TRBJ2-2; 10 positions agree with TRBD1. The CDR3 loop spans 14 amino acids. Germline CDR1 is SNHLY and CDR2 is FYNNEI. The J segment lost 3 bases and the V segment lost 7 bases, leaving 2 bases of the junction unmatched. The CDR3 DNA is TGTGCCAGCACGGGACAGGGGTACACCGGGGAGCTGTTTTTT. Amino acids: CASTGQGYTGELFF.

A word on this clone: Compared with germline, one end of the junction differs, possibly owing to a read error. The rearrangement uses TRBV15 and TRBJ1-2, with D uncertain. CDR3 size: 8 residues. Germline V CDR1 and CDR2: LNHNV, YYDKDF (reference sequence). This CDR3 is CATSHAVF. CDR3 nucleotide sequence: TGTGCCACCAGCCATGCGGTATTC.

The chain recombines TRBV28 with TRBJ2-5; D call uncertain. CDR3 length equals 14 residues. From germline, CDR1 is MDHEN and CDR2 SYDVKM. The V and J ends lost 5 bases and 4 bases respectively, with 14 bases between them. In DNA form, the CDR3 reads TGTGCCAGCAGTCAACCAGGAGTGTCAGAGACCCAGTACTTC. It yields the protein CASSQPGVSETQYF.

The CDR3 protein is CASSYSMILQGGSNQPQHF. CDR3 nucleotides: TGTGCCAGCAGTTATTCGATGATCCTCCAGGGAGGTAGCAATCAGCCCCAGCATTTT. V and J are TRBV6-9 and TRBJ1-5, with TRBD1 as a possible D gene (5 bases). The CDR3 has 19 residues. The ends were cut back, 0 bases at V and 0 bases at J, with 18 bases in the middle. Germline CDR1 MNHGY, CDR2 SVAAGI.

The chain is built from TRBV5-3 and TRBJ2-7; 7 nucleotides agree with TRBD2. TRBV5-3 is noted as an ORF with a role that remains uncertain. This CDR3 region has 14 residues. The trim removed 2 bases at V and 0 bases at J, leaving 2 bases unmatched. The DNA of the CDR3 is TGTGCCAGAAGCTTTCTAGCGGCCTCCTACGAGCAGTACTTC. As protein: CARSFLAASYEQYF.

The V and J genes are TRBV24-1 and TRBJ2-2, with TRBD1 matching 9 bases. Germline assignment: CDR1 KGHDR and CDR2 SFDVKD. V lost 8 bases to trimming and J lost 6 bases; unmatched junction nucleotides: 3. The CDR3 consists of 13 residues. The CDR3 region has the DNA TGTGCCACCACCACAGGGGGCTCCGGGGAGCTGTTTTTT. It encodes CATTTGGSGELFF.

The chain has TRBV7-9 and TRBJ1-4; the match to TRBD1 covers 8 bases. The CDR3 runs to 14 residues. The J segment lost 6 bases and the V segment lost 2 bases, leaving 2 bases of the junction unmatched. Germline V gene sequence: CDR1 SEHNR, CDR2 FQNEAQ (reference sequence). This CDR3 reads CASSLQGAYEKLFF. The DNA for the CDR3 is TGTGCCAGCAGCTTACAGGGGGCGTATGAAAAACTGTTTTTT.

This chain joins TRBV12-3 or TRBV12-4 and TRBJ2-3; tentatively, D is TRBD1 (5 bases). The CDR3 contains 12 residues. Between the trimmed V and J ends, which lost 4 bases and 6 bases, there was a span of 8 bases. The CDR3 region has the DNA TGTGCCAGCAGTTCAGGGTGGGATACGCAGTATTTT. It translates to CASSSGWDTQYF.

The V and J genes are TRBV5-1 and TRBJ2-1; D perhaps matches TRBD1 (5 bases). The CDR3 sequence is 14 residues long. Trimming cost V 6 bases and J 2 bases, with 12 bases left between them. CDR1 and CDR2 (germline): SGHRS, YFSETQ. The CDR3 nucleotides read TGCGCCAGCACCAAAGGACAAACCTACAATGAGCAGTTCTTC. It translates to CASTKGQTYNEQFF. Full variable domain (missing parts from reference TRBV5-1 and TRBJ2-1): KAGVTQTPRYLIKTRGQQVTLSCSPISGHRSVSWYQQTPGQGLQFLFEYFSETQRNKGNFPGRFSGRQFSNSRSEMNVSTLELGDSALYLCASTKGQTYNEQFFGPGTRLTVL.

This chain links TRBV7-9 with TRBJ1-4; perhaps TRBD1 as D (6 bases). The CDR3 extends over 12 amino acids. Trimming shortened V by 6 bases and J by 11 bases, and 13 bases separated the two germline ends. Germline assignment: CDR1 SEHNR and CDR2 FQNEAQ (reference sequence). The CDR3 loop is CASRQNREKLFF. The CDR3 DNA follows: TGTGCCAGCAGGCAAAACAGGGAGAAACTGTTTTTT.

The chain employs TRBV19 and TRBJ1-5; D possibly corresponds to TRBD1 (5 bases). V gave up 0 bases and J gave up 6 bases, with 12 bases separating them. The germline V gene has CDR1 LNHDA and CDR2 SQIVND (reference sequence). The CDR3 extends over 15 amino acids. The CDR3 region is CASSIDTPRAQPQHF. The DNA of the CDR3 is TGTGCCAGTAGTATAGATACCCCCAGGGCTCAGCCCCAGCATTTT.

The chain carries TRBV5-1 and TRBJ1-6, with unresolved D. Trimming took off 0 bases at V and 3 bases at J, with 7 bases between the two ends. CDR3 length: 15 amino acids. Germline V gene lookup returns CDR1 SGHRS and CDR2 YFSETQ. CDR3 nucleotides: TGCGCCAGCAGCTTGGCTCGCAGCTATAATTCACCCCTCCACTTT. Amino acid sequence: CASSLARSYNSPLHF. Based on the CDR3 plus reference TRBV5-1 and TRBJ1-6, the full variable domain is KAGVTQTPRYLIKTRGQQVTLSCSPISGHRSVSWYQQTPGQGLQFLFEYFSETQRNKGNFPGRFSGRQFSNSRSEMNVSTLELGDSALYLCASSLARSYNSPLHFGNGTRLTVT.

The table lists this clone with a count of one. The chain links TRBV27 to TRBJ1-1, with a tentative D call TRBD1 (6 bases). The V end lost 1 base, the J end lost 1 base, and 7 bases lay between the germline ends. Germline V gene lookup returns CDR1 MNHEY and CDR2 SMNVEV (reference sequence). The CDR3 has 14 residues. CDR3 loop: CASSLWGPNTEAFF. CDR3 sequence (DNA): TGTGCCAGCAGTTTATGGGGGCCGAACACTGAAGCTTTCTTT.